These 25 T cell receptor beta chains share one sample of origin, sequenced in a study of OX40 agonist ivuxolimab in advanced cancers. Here immunoSEQ multiplex PCR was the method, and the copy in TCRdb shows in-frame clones only, minus some. The table records tens of thousands of clones, about 88% of them present only once. The material was CD4+ or CD8+ T cells sorted from blood, obtained in a trial of the OX40 agonist ivuxolimab. These receptors all come from an adult with an advanced solid tumor such as melanoma, head and neck, liver or kidney cancer.

This sequence joins TRBV27 and TRBJ2-7, with D possibly being TRBD1 or TRBD2 (5 bases each). The CDR3 consists of 15 residues. Deletions cut 5 bases from V and 1 base from J, with 15 bases between. Germline loops: CDR1 MNHEY, CDR2 SMNVEV (reference sequence). DNA for the CDR3: TGTGCCAGCAGTGCCTTCACCGGGGCTTCCTACGAGCAGTACTTC. Encoded protein: CASSAFTGASYEQYF.

CDR3: CAISEPGGKTAGGFADTQYF. CDR3 DNA: TGTGCCATCAGTGAGCCCGGGGGGAAGACGGCGGGAGGTTTCGCAGATACGCAGTATTTT. This chain links TRBV10-3 with TRBJ2-3, with 8 bases fitting TRBD2. Trimming took 2 bases from V and 4 from J; bases not matched to a gene: 20. CDR1 is ENHRY and CDR2 is SYGVKD in the germline V gene. The CDR3 loop spans 20 amino acids.

The rearrangement links TRBV7-2 to TRBJ2-7; 8 bases map to TRBD2. Per germline, CDR1 SGHTA and CDR2 FQGNSA. J was trimmed by 1 base and V by 5 bases; bases with no gene match: 7. The CDR3 has 15 residues. The chain's CDR3 is CASSNPGLGSYEQYF. The CDR3 bases are TGTGCCAGCAGCAATCCGGGACTAGGGTCCTACGAGCAGTACTTC.

The J gene is TRBJ1-2, the V gene TRBV12-5; TRBD1 matches 7 bases. The CDR3 has 17 amino acids. The V gene's germline CDR1 is LGHNT and CDR2 FRNRAP. Germline trimming cut 0 bases from V and 1 base from J; bases unmatched to any gene: 8. Here the CDR3 DNA reads TGTGCTAGTGGTTTGGTACTGGACAGGCTACTTAACTATGGCTACACCTTC. Translating gives CASGLVLDRLLNYGYTF.

This chain joins TRBV5-8 and TRBJ2-1, with 8 positions matching TRBD1. Germline trimming cut 2 bases from V and 0 bases from J; bases unmatched to any gene: 1. Germline lookup yields CDR1 SGHTS and CDR2 YDEGEE. The length of the CDR3 is 15 residues. CDR3 DNA: TGTGCCAGCAGCTTCGACAGGGGCTCCTACAATGAGCAGTTCTTC. Protein sequence: CASSFDRGSYNEQFF.

The CDR3 region is CASSLYAVNTEAFF. The DNA for the CDR3 is TGCGCCAGCAGCTTGTATGCGGTGAACACTGAAGCTTTCTTT. The genes are TRBV5-1 and TRBJ1-1, with D unclear. From germline, CDR1 is SGHRS and CDR2 YFSETQ. V was pared by 1 base and J by 0 bases, with 7 bases between. The CDR3 length is 14 residues.

This chain links TRBV6-1 with TRBJ1-2; TRBD1 might be the D (6 bases). Germline V CDR1 and CDR2: MNHNS, SASEGT. Between the trimmed V and J ends, which lost 7 bases and 7 bases, there was a span of 16 bases. The length of the CDR3 is 13 residues. This chain's CDR3 is CASTMDRGIGYTF. DNA for the CDR3: TGTGCCAGCACCATGGACAGAGGCATTGGCTACACCTTC.

The V and J genes are TRBV30 and TRBJ2-1; 8 bases are shared with TRBD2. In germline, CDR1 is GTSNPN, CDR2 SVGIG (reference sequence). V trimming: 3 bases; J trimming: 6 bases; junction bases outside the gene matches: 7. The CDR3 covers 14 residues. DNA of the CDR3: TGTGCCTGGAGAGAAGCGGGAGTGATCAATGAGCAGTTCTTC. Residues: CAWREAGVINEQFF.

This chain connects TRBV5-5 to TRBJ2-1; 8 positions match TRBD1. Germline V gene sequence: CDR1 SGHKS, CDR2 YYEKEE (reference sequence). This CDR3 has 13 amino acids. The V gene end was trimmed by 4 bases and the J gene end by 10 bases; junction bases not matched to a gene: 7. The CDR3 sequence is CASSRQGTQEQFF. The CDR3 bases are TGTGCCAGCAGCAGACAGGGGACCCAGGAGCAGTTCTTC. Full variable domain (remainder filled in from reference TRBV5-5 and TRBJ2-1): DAGVTQSPTHLIKTRGQQVTLRCSPISGHKSVSWYQQVLGQGPQFIFQYYEKEERGRGNFPDRFSARQFPNYSSELNVNALLLGDSALYLCASSRQGTQEQFFGPGTRLTVL.

The chain recombines TRBV18 with TRBJ2-5, with D perhaps TRBD2 (6 bases). Trimming shortened V by 3 bases and J by 6 bases, and 17 bases separated the two germline ends. CDR1 and CDR2 from the germline V gene are KGHSH and LQKENI. The CDR3 has 15 residues. The CDR3 DNA is TGTGCCAGCTCACCGAGCGGAGGGGCCAAGAAGACCCAGTACTTC. This encodes CASSPSGGAKKTQYF.

The chain combines TRBV30 with TRBJ1-5, with D tentatively TRBD1 (6 bases). The germline CDR1 and CDR2 sequences are GTSNPN and SVGIG (reference sequence). This CDR3 is built from 15 residues. V lost 0 bases, J lost 6 bases, and 15 bases lay in between. For the CDR3, the DNA is TGTGCCTGGAGTGTAAGCAGGGGTAACGGTCAGCCCCAGCATTTT. Its protein is CAWSVSRGNGQPQHF.

J is TRBJ2-1 and V is TRBV25-1, with TRBD2 matching 8 bases. Germline lookup yields CDR1 MGHDK and CDR2 SYGVNS. This CDR3 has 16 amino acids. The trim removed 1 base at V and 0 bases at J, leaving 2 bases unmatched. This chain's CDR3 is CASSEWREVSYNEQFF. The CDR3 DNA sequence: TGTGCCAGCAGTGAATGGCGGGAGGTCTCCTACAATGAGCAGTTCTTC.

The rearrangement uses TRBV14 and TRBJ1-1; D remains ambiguous. Trimming left V 5 bases short and J 3 bases short, with 16 bases between. The CDR3 sequence is 15 residues long. The germline V gene has CDR1 SGHDN and CDR2 FVKESK. CDR3 sequence reads: CASSTQGGGHTEAFF. The CDR3 DNA sequence: TGTGCCAGCAGCACGCAAGGAGGCGGGCACACTGAAGCTTTCTTT.

This rearrangement joins TRBV2 to TRBJ1-5, with no clear D. This CDR3 has 14 residues. Germline CDR1 and CDR2: SNHLY and FYNNEI. Trimming left V 8 bases short and J 4 bases short, with 15 bases between. The CDR3 DNA sequence: TGTGCCAGCCTTATAGGGATAGGAAATCAGCCCCAGCATTTT. Translation: CASLIGIGNQPQHF. The full variable domain, with the rest looked up from reference TRBV2 and TRBJ1-5, is EPEVTQTPSHQVTQMGQEVILRCVPISNHLYFYWYRQILGQKVEFLVSFYNNEISEKSEIFDDQFSVERPDGSNFTLKIRSTKLEDSAMYFCASLIGIGNQPQHFGDGTRLSIL.

V gene TRBV7-2 combines with J gene TRBJ1-3; possible D gene TRBD1, 5 bases. Germline CDR1 SGHTA, CDR2 FQGNSA. This CDR3 is built from 16 residues. V was clipped by 0 bases and J by 4 bases, with 13 bases between them. The CDR3 nucleotides read TGTGCCAGCAGCTTAGCGCTTGTAGGGGAAGGAAACACCATATATTTT. This sequence encodes CASSLALVGEGNTIYF.

CDR3 in DNA: TGTGCCAGCAGCGTAGCCGGACAGGGGGCTGGAAACACCATATATTTT. Its protein product is CASSVAGQGAGNTIYF. The J gene is TRBJ1-3, the V gene TRBV9, with 10 bases lining up with TRBD1. The trim removed 0 bases at V and 2 bases at J, leaving 2 bases unmatched. In germline, CDR1 is SGDLS, CDR2 YYNGEE. This CDR3 region has 16 residues.

The chain has TRBV6-1 and TRBJ1-5; D remains unclear. V dropped 6 bases and J dropped 7 bases, with 10 bases sitting between them. CDR1 and CDR2 from the germline V gene are MNHNS and SASEGT. The CDR3 totals 12 residues. CDR3 loop: CASSEGRQPQHF. The CDR3, as DNA: TGTGCCAGCAGCGAGGGTAGACAGCCCCAGCATTTT.

V is TRBV6-1 and J is TRBJ2-7; D is possibly TRBD1 (5 bases). The ends were cut back, 0 bases at V and 5 bases at J, with 11 bases in the middle. This CDR3 has 14 residues. Germline CDR1 MNHNS, CDR2 SASEGT. CDR3 coding DNA: TGTGCCAGCAGTGAAGCGGGGCAGGGAAACGAGCAGTACTTC. Protein product: CASSEAGQGNEQYF.

The chain recombines TRBV7-2 with TRBJ1-1; D is unresolved. Trimming removed 2 bases at V and 1 base at J, with 11 bases between. Germline V CDR1 and CDR2: SGHTA, FQGNSA. This CDR3 is 15 amino acids long. In nucleotides, the CDR3 is TGTGCCAGCAGCTTAAGCGCGAGAGGGAACACTGAAGCTTTCTTT. This gives the protein CASSLSARGNTEAFF.

The CDR3 coding sequence is TGTGCCAGCAGTGAAAAAAGAATGCGGAACCGCTCCTACAATGAGCAGTTCTTC. Protein sequence: CASSEKRMRNRSYNEQFF. The chain carries TRBV2 and TRBJ2-1; no definite D call. This CDR3 spans 18 amino acids. V lost 2 bases and J lost 0, with 17 bases in between. Looked up from germline, CDR1 is SNHLY and CDR2 is FYNNEI.

The V gene is TRBV5-1, the J gene TRBJ1-2, with D perhaps matching TRBD1 (5 bases). This CDR3 is built from 15 residues. Germline CDR1 is SGHRS and CDR2 is YFSETQ. Trimming removed 2 bases at V and 4 bases at J, with 15 bases between. CDR3: CASSFEPGVAYGYTF. The CDR3 bases are TGCGCCAGCAGCTTTGAGCCGGGGGTGGCCTATGGCTACACCTTC. The full variable domain, rest sourced from reference TRBV5-1 and TRBJ1-2, is KAGVTQTPRYLIKTRGQQVTLSCSPISGHRSVSWYQQTPGQGLQFLFEYFSETQRNKGNFPGRFSGRQFSNSRSEMNVSTLELGDSALYLCASSFEPGVAYGYTFGSGTRLTVV.

J is TRBJ1-6 and V is TRBV5-6; TRBD1 agrees at 8 bases. Germline CDR1 SGHDT, CDR2 YYEEEE. The CDR3 is 15 residues long. V was pared by 4 bases and J by 7 bases, with 7 bases of the junction left unmatched. The CDR3 DNA reads as TGTGCCAGCAGCCCTGGGGACAGGCGAAATTCACCCCTCCACTTT. It specifies CASSPGDRRNSPLHF.

The V and J genes are TRBV5-4 and TRBJ2-5; a possible D gene is TRBD2 (5 bases). V shed 7 bases and J shed 3 bases, with 13 bases lying between them. This CDR3 is 13 amino acids long. The germline V gene encodes CDR1 SGHNT and CDR2 YYREEE (reference sequence). CDR3 sequence (DNA): TGTGCCAGCGGGTCGGGAATAAAAGAGACCCAGTACTTC. Translated: CASGSGIKETQYF.

CDR3 DNA: TGTGCCAGCAGCAACTTGGACTATGGCTACACCTTC. Translation: CASSNLDYGYTF. This chain uses TRBV6-1 with TRBJ1-2; no clear D gene. Germline values: CDR1 MNHNS, CDR2 SASEGT. The CDR3 consists of 12 residues. V was shortened by 6 bases and J by 3 bases, with 8 bases between the two germline ends.

CDR3 sequence reads: CASSLEQGAGNEQFF. The CDR3 DNA is TGCGCCAGCAGCTTGGAACAGGGGGCCGGCAATGAGCAGTTCTTC. This chain connects TRBV5-1 to TRBJ2-1, with 9 bases aligning to TRBD1. The CDR3 consists of 15 residues. Germline CDR1 and CDR2: SGHRS and YFSETQ. With 0 bases clipped from V and 6 bases from J, the junction kept 4 bases outside the gene matches.